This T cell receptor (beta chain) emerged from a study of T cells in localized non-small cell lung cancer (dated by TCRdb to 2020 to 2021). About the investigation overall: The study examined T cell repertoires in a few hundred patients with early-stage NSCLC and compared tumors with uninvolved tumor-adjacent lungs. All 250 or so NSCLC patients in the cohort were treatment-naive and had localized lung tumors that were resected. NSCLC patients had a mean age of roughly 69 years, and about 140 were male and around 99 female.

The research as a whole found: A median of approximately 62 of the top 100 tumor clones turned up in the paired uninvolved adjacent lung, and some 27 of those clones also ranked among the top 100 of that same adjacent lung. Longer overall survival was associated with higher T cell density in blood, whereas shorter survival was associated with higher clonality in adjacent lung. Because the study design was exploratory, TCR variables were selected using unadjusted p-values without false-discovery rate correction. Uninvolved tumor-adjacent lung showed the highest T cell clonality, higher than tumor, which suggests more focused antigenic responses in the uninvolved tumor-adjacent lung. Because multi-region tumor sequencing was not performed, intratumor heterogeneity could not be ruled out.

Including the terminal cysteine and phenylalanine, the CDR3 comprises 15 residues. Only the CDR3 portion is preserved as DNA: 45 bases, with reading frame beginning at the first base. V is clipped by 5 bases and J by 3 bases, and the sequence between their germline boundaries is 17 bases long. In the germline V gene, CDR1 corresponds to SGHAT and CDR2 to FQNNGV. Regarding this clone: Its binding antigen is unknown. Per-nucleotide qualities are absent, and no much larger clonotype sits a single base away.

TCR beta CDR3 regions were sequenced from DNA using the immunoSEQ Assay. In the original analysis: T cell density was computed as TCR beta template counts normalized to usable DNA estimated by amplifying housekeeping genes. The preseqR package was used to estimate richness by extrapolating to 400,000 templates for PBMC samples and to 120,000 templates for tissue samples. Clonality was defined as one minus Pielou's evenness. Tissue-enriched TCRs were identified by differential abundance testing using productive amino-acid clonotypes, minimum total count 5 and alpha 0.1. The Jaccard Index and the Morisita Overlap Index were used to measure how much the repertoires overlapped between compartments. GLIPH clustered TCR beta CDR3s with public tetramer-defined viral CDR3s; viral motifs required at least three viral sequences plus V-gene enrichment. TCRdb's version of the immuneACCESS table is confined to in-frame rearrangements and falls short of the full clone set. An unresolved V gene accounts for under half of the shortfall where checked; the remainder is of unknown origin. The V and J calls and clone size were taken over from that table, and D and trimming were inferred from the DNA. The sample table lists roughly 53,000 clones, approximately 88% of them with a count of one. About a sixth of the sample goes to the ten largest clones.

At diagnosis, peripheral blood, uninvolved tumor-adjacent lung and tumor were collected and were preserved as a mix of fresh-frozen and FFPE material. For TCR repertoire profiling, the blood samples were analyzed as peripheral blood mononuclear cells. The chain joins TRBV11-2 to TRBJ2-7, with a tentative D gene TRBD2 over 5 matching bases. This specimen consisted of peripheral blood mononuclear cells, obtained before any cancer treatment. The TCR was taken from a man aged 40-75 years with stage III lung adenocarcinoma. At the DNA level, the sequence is TGTGCCAGCAGCGACGTTACGGGAATCAACTACGAGCAGTACTTC. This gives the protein CASSDVTGINYEQYF. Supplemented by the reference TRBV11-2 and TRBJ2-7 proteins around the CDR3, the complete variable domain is EAGVAQSPRYKIIEKRQSVAFWCNPISGHATLYWYQQILGQGPKLLIQFQNNGVVDDSQLPKDRFSAERLKGVDSTLKIQPAKLEDSAVYLCASSDVTGINYEQYFGPGTRLTVT.